The clone carrying this TCR beta chain showed up just a few times. The sample is drawn from a study of identical twins. The CDR3 runs 15 residues. In germline, CDR1 is SGHRS, CDR2 YFSETQ. V lost 4 bases, J lost 0 bases, and 12 bases lay in between. Via MiXCR, TCRdb re-called the 5' RACE reads, giving one row per CDR3 protein. The sample lists some 900,000 distinct CDR3 sequences; 10% to 15% were seen once. This sample was shared with a second study, whose subject was yellow fever vaccine responses in identical twins.

This receptor was identified in a woman younger than 35 in good health. Sequencing input: PBMCs. J is TRBJ2-3 and V is TRBV5-1; maybe TRBD2 (6 bases). The chain's CDR3 is CASSARDLSTDTQYF. The CDR3 coding sequence is TGCGCCAGCAGCGCCCGGGACTTAAGCACAGATACGCAGTATTTT.